The following is a TCR beta chain sequence with its context. Its target is unknown. V was pared by 1 base and J by 3 bases, with 13 bases between. The CDR3 has 16 residues. CDR1 is MGHRA, CDR2 YSYEKL, per germline. The sample belongs to a study of CD8+ T cells in alopecia areata. Study context: The drug, oral tofacitinib, was given to treated patients at 5 to 10 mg twice daily. Severity of treated patients was scored by affected scalp percentage. Study conclusions and caveats: With just one nonresponder, it is still uncertain whether baseline CD8+ expansion relates to response.

Extraction and reverse transcription of RNA yielded cDNA as the sequencing template. Libraries were prepared by immunoSEQ multiplex PCR; TCRdb keeps only in-frame clonotypes and omits some of them. The data show under 200,000 clones, 55% to 75% seen once. Indicated treatment: oral pan-JAK inhibitor, 5-10 mg twice daily. Alopecia areata patients provided lesional scalp punch biopsies and peripheral blood. The source is a human donor with alopecia areata. The chain has TRBV4-1 and TRBJ2-4, with D unclear. Sequenced material: CD4+ T cells sorted from blood, taken at week 24, from a patient treated with tofacitinib. The CDR3 loop is CASSQAPQLGKNIQYF. CDR3 sequence (DNA): TGCGCCAGCAGCCAAGCCCCCCAGCTGGGCAAAAACATTCAGTACTTC.